These 16 T cell receptor beta chains originate from one sample sequenced in a study of OX40 agonist ivuxolimab in advanced cancers. Data came from immunoSEQ multiplex PCR; TCRdb stores just in-frame clones and leaves some out. The sample yields approximately 39,000 clones, about 87% seen once. The source material was CD4+ or CD8+ T cells sorted from blood, sampled in a trial of the OX40 agonist ivuxolimab. Receptor source: an adult with an advanced solid tumor such as melanoma, head and neck, liver or kidney cancer.

This chain uses TRBV7-7 with TRBJ2-1; D is perhaps TRBD1 (6 bases). The germline CDR1 and CDR2 sequences are SSHAT and FNYEAQ (reference sequence). This CDR3 has 13 residues. Trimming left V 1 base short and J 8 bases short, with 9 bases between. The CDR3 nucleotides are TGTGCCAGCAGCTTAGGGGACAAGTATGAGCAGTTCTTC. As protein: CASSLGDKYEQFF.

V is TRBV18 and J is TRBJ1-1; 7 positions match TRBD1. With 3 bases clipped from V and 2 bases from J, the junction kept 3 bases outside the gene matches. Germline V gene lookup returns CDR1 KGHSH and CDR2 LQKENI. This CDR3 has 14 amino acids. The CDR3 DNA sequence: TGTGCCAGCTCACCGGGACAGACAAACACTGAAGCTTTCTTT. Protein sequence: CASSPGQTNTEAFF.

This chain joins TRBV21-1 and TRBJ2-5; TRBD1, the table's D call, was not compared with the DNA. Gene TRBJ2-7 matches the end of the DNA better, so the J call may be wrong. TRBV21-1 is given as a pseudogene. The CDR3 contains 12 residues. The CDR3 region has the DNA TGTGCCAGCAGCACCAGGGGCGGCGAGCAGTACTTC. It is translated as CASSTRGGEQYF.

The chain combines TRBV15 with TRBJ2-7, with D unclear. Germline V gene data show CDR1 as LNHNV and CDR2 as YYDKDF (reference sequence). V was trimmed by 0 bases and J by 3 bases, leaving 9 bases between them. This CDR3 has 14 amino acids. The CDR3 DNA reads as TGTGCCACCAGCAGAGACCCCTCCGGCTACGAGCAGTACTTC. Protein product: CATSRDPSGYEQYF.

This chain joins TRBV4-2 and TRBJ2-1; D unclear. V lost 0 bases to trimming and J lost 5 bases, with 11 bases between them. The CDR3 spans 15 residues. CDR1 is LGHNA and CDR2 is YNFKEQ in the germline V gene. CDR3 in DNA: TGTGCCAGCAGCCAAGAGCCCACGGGCGACAATGAGCAGTTCTTC. Translation: CASSQEPTGDNEQFF.

The V gene is TRBV5-3, the J gene TRBJ1-3, with D maybe TRBD1 (5 bases). TRBV5-3 carries the ORF label, with uncertain function. The CDR3 extends over 13 amino acids. V was pared by 7 bases and J by 5 bases, with 13 bases between. The CDR3 nucleotides are TGTGCCAGAGGATTCAGGGAAAGAAACACCATATATTTT. Translated: CARGFRERNTIYF.

The genes are TRBV28 and TRBJ1-5, with D hard to call. The CDR3 consists of 17 residues. Trimming shortened V by 3 bases and J by 1 base, and 16 bases separated the two germline ends. CDR1 MDHEN and CDR2 SYDVKM come from the germline V gene. The CDR3 loop reads CASSFWVGEKSNQPQHF. CDR3 DNA: TGTGCCAGCAGTTTCTGGGTAGGAGAGAAAAGCAATCAGCCCCAGCATTTT. Full variable domain (remainder filled in from reference TRBV28 and TRBJ1-5): DVKVTQSSRYLVKRTGEKVFLECVQDMDHENMFWYRQDPGLGLRLIYFSYDVKMKEKGDIPEGYSVSREKKERFSLILESASTNQTSMYLCASSFWVGEKSNQPQHFGDGTRLSIL.

V usage is TRBV7-2 and J usage is TRBJ2-3; D remains ambiguous. V lost 5 bases and J 2 bases, leaving 17 bases between the germline ends. The CDR3 has 16 amino acids. The germline CDR1 and CDR2 sequences are SGHTA and FQGNSA. The CDR3 coding sequence is TGTGCCAGCAGCCATAAGTCAGACCTGATCACAGATACGCAGTATTTT. It specifies CASSHKSDLITDTQYF. The variable domain in full, completed from reference TRBV7-2 and TRBJ2-3, reads GAGVSQSPSNKVTEKGKDVELRCDPISGHTALYWYRQSLGQGLEFLIYFQGNSAPDKSGLPSDRFSAERTGGSVSTLTIQRTQQEDSAVYLCASSHKSDLITDTQYFGPGTRLTVL.

The chain employs TRBV28 and TRBJ1-1; D is unresolved. Per germline, CDR1 MDHEN and CDR2 SYDVKM. This CDR3 has 13 amino acids. V was clipped by 2 bases and J by 11 bases, with 15 bases between them. The CDR3 sequence is CASSLGLGRGAFF. The CDR3 region has the DNA TGTGCCAGCAGTTTAGGGCTCGGACGAGGGGCTTTCTTT.

The chain couples TRBV15 to TRBJ2-4; maybe TRBD1 (7 bases). Germline assignment: CDR1 LNHNV and CDR2 YYDKDF (reference sequence). Between the trimmed V and J ends, which lost 0 bases and 8 bases, there was a span of 14 bases. The CDR3 runs 15 residues. The CDR3 here is CATSREVSRGDIQYF. The CDR3 DNA sequence: TGTGCCACCAGCAGAGAAGTCAGCAGGGGGGACATTCAGTACTTC.

The V and J genes are TRBV7-6 and TRBJ1-5, with unresolved D. Germline values: CDR1 SGHVS, CDR2 FNYEAQ. There are 15 residues in the CDR3. The V and J ends lost 4 bases and 0 bases respectively, with 10 bases between them. The CDR3 spells CASSSGINSNQPQHF. CDR3 in DNA: TGTGCCAGCAGCTCCGGGATCAATAGCAATCAGCCCCAGCATTTT.

The rearrangement links TRBV27 to TRBJ1-2; TRBD1 agrees at 8 bases. In germline, CDR1 is MNHEY, CDR2 SMNVEV (reference sequence). The junction had 8 bases not matched to a gene; V was cut back by 0 bases and J by 2 bases. The CDR3 is made up of 17 amino acids. CDR3: CASSLSYQGARNYGYTF. The CDR3 coding sequence is TGTGCCAGCAGTTTATCCTATCAGGGGGCGCGAAACTATGGCTACACCTTC.

CDR3 nucleotides: TGTGCCACCAGCAGGCGACAGGGGGGCACAGATACGCAGTATTTT. It codes for CATSRRQGGTDTQYF. The chain carries TRBV15 and TRBJ2-3, with 9 bases fitting TRBD1. The CDR3 extends over 15 amino acids. The V gene's germline CDR1 is LNHNV and CDR2 YYDKDF (reference sequence). The V segment lost 3 bases and the J segment 1 base; nucleotides outside the gene matches: 2.

The chain combines TRBV5-1 with TRBJ2-7, with D unresolved. V was trimmed by 2 bases and J by 0 bases, leaving 12 bases between them. CDR3 length: 15 residues. The V gene's germline CDR1 is SGHRS and CDR2 YFSETQ. In DNA, the CDR3 is TGCGCCAGCAGCTTCAGGACCTTAAGCTCCTACGAGCAGTACTTC. It translates to CASSFRTLSSYEQYF.

The chain joins TRBV18 to TRBJ2-1; 11 bases are a match to TRBD1. The CDR3 is 14 residues long. CDR1 and CDR2 from the germline V gene are KGHSH and LQKENI. V trimming: 6 bases; J trimming: 10 bases; junction bases outside the gene matches: 8. The CDR3 coding sequence is TGTGCCAGCTCCCCCAGGACAGGGGGCTGGGAGCAGTTCTTC. Its protein product is CASSPRTGGWEQFF.

The chain recombines TRBV11-2 with TRBJ2-2; D is ambiguous. The length of the CDR3 is 15 residues. CDR1 and CDR2 (germline): SGHAT, FQNNGV. Deletions cut 3 bases from V and 1 base from J, with 9 bases between. The CDR3 region is CASSFRTLNTGELFF. CDR3 nucleotide sequence: TGTGCCAGCAGCTTCCGGACCTTGAACACCGGGGAGCTGTTTTTT.